These T cell receptor beta chains were read from a single sample in a study of T cell repertoires in aging, cancer and after chemotherapy. TCRdb re-called the multiplex PCR reads through MiXCR, storing one row per CDR3 protein. The table includes 6,500 to 7,500 distinct CDR3 sequences, approximately 53% detected once. Sequencing was carried out using blood. The receptors come from a human donor with a solid tumor. Both conserved end residues are part of each CDR3. A D gene is named only where the DNA matches it firmly. Clone sizes are given selectively: once, few, many, or a class where the clone is expanded.

V	size	D	J	DNA	CDR3
TRBV7-4	-	-	TRBJ2-2	TGTGCCAGCAGCCTCGAGGGCACGGCGAACACCGGGGAGCTGTTTTTT	CASSLEGTANTGELFF
TRBV20-1	once	-	TRBJ1-6	TGCAGTGCTACGGCTGGGGATTCACCCCTCCACTTT	CSATAGDSPLHF
TRBV4-1	once	-	TRBJ2-7	TGCGCCAGCAGCCAAGGGGTGGGCGGCTCCTACGAGCAGTACTTC	CASSQGVGGSYEQYF
TRBV10-3	-	-	TRBJ2-5	TGTGCCATCGGTTGGGTAGAGACCCAGTACTTC	CAIGWVETQYF
TRBV11-2	-	-	TRBJ2-7	TGTGCCAGCAGCCCAGACCGGGAGCGGAGCTCCTACGAGCAGTACTTC	CASSPDRERSSYEQYF
TRBV20-1	-	-	TRBJ2-7	TGCAGTGCACCGACTGCTTCCTCCTACGAGCAGTACTTC	CSAPTASSYEQYF
TRBV7-9	-	TRBD2	TRBJ2-7	TGTGCCAGCAGCTCCCCCCGGTATGGGGGGGTCAGCTACGAGCAGTACTTC	CASSSPRYGGVSYEQYF
TRBV15	-	-	TRBJ2-1	TGTGCCACCAAAGGGACTTCCTACAATGAGCAGTTCTTC	CATKGTSYNEQFF
TRBV6-5	-	-	TRBJ1-2	TGTGCCAGCAGCCCCGCCCAGAGCTATGGCTACACCTTC	CASSPAQSYGYTF
TRBV6-2/TRBV6-3	few	TRBD2	TRBJ2-5	TGTGCCAGCAGTTACCGTTTTGCTAGCGGGAGTAGTGAGACCCAGTACTTC	CASSYRFASGSSETQYF
TRBV29-1	-	-	TRBJ1-5	TGCAGCGTTTCAGGCTTCGGCCAGCCCCAGCATTTT	CSVSGFGQPQHF
TRBV15	few	-	TRBJ2-2	TGTGCCACCAGCAGATTCCCCATCACCGGGGAGCTGTTTTTT	CATSRFPITGELFF
TRBV5-1	-	-	TRBJ2-2	TGCGCCAGCAGCTCGCTAGCCGGGGAGCTGTTTTTT	CASSSLAGELFF
TRBV7-9	few	TRBD2	TRBJ2-1	TGTGCCGGTCGGCGGGAGCGGGAGGGCGAGCAGTTCTTC	CAGRREREGEQFF
TRBV6-1	few	TRBD1	TRBJ1-6	TGTGCCAGCAGTGGCGCCGGGACAGCTTATAATTCACCCCTCCACTTT	CASSGAGTAYNSPLHF
TRBV5-1	few	-	TRBJ1-5	TGCGCCAGCAGCTTAGGCGCGAATAGCAATCAGCCCCAGCATTTT	CASSLGANSNQPQHF
TRBV5-4	-	TRBD1	TRBJ1-1	TGTGCCAGCAGCCCGGAGGGGGCAGGGACCAAGATGAACACTGAAGCTTTCTTT	CASSPEGAGTKMNTEAFF
TRBV20-1	-	-	TRBJ1-1	TGCAGTGCTAGCGGCAGGGGCGATAACACTGAAGCTTTCTTT	CSASGRGDNTEAFF
TRBV7-2	-	-	TRBJ1-4	TGTGCCAGCAGCTTATGGATTAATGAAAAACTGTTTTTT	CASSLWINEKLFF
TRBV6-1	once	-	TRBJ2-7	TGTGCCAGCAGTGACCGACAGATACTGAACTACGAGCAGTACTTC	CASSDRQILNYEQYF
TRBV6-6	-	TRBD1	TRBJ2-7	TGTGCCAGCAGTTACTCAGACAGGGGAGTCTACGAGCAGTACTTC	CASSYSDRGVYEQYF
TRBV28	-	TRBD2	TRBJ2-7	TGTGCCAGCAGTTTCGGGACTAGCCACTACGAGCAGTACTTC	CASSFGTSHYEQYF
TRBV5-1	few	TRBD1	TRBJ1-6	TGCGCCAGCAGCTCGACAGGGGGCGGGCTTTCACCCCTCCACTTT	CASSSTGGGLSPLHF
TRBV20-1	-	-	TRBJ1-2	TGCAGTGCGGTAACAGGGTATGCTGGCTACACCTTC	CSAVTGYAGYTF
TRBV7-3	-	TRBD1	TRBJ2-7	TGTGCCAGCAGTGATGGGACAGGGGTTTACTACGAGCAGTACTTC	CASSDGTGVYYEQYF
TRBV27	-	-	TRBJ2-7	TGTGCCAGCAGTTTAGCAGGGGACACCTACGAGCAGTACTTC	CASSLAGDTYEQYF
TRBV7-8	few	TRBD1	TRBJ2-7	TGTGCCAGCAGCCACGACAGGGGGACCTACGAGCAGTACTTC	CASSHDRGTYEQYF
TRBV10-3	-	-	TRBJ2-1	TGTGCCATCAGTGCCATCAGGGTTTACAATGAGCAGTTCTTC	CAISAIRVYNEQFF
TRBV6-1	-	-	TRBJ2-1	TGTGCCAGCAGTTACTCAGGGGAACTGTCCGAGCAGTTCTTC	CASSYSGELSEQFF
TRBV20-1	-	-	TRBJ2-7	TGCAGTGCTAGAGTGCCCAAGGGGTACCCCTACGAGCAGTACTTC	CSARVPKGYPYEQYF
TRBV7-2	once	TRBD2	TRBJ2-2	TGTGCCAGCAGCTTAAAGCGGGAGTGGTTCGGGGAGCTGTTTTTT	CASSLKREWFGELFF
TRBV5-4	few	-	TRBJ1-2	TGTGCCAGCAGCTTCCCGGGGTACGATGGCTACACCTTC	CASSFPGYDGYTF
TRBV7-9	-	-	TRBJ1-2	TGTGCCAGCAGCTCACGGGGGGAGGGGATCTATGGCTACACCTTC	CASSSRGEGIYGYTF
TRBV20-1	-	TRBD2	TRBJ2-7	TGCAGTGCTAGAGGGGAGCGGGAGAGTCGGCTCGAGCAGTACTTC	CSARGERESRLEQYF
TRBV19	few	TRBD2	TRBJ2-7	TGTGCCAGTAGTTCTGTAGAGGGACTAGCCTACGAGCAGTACTTC	CASSSVEGLAYEQYF
TRBV19	-	-	TRBJ2-2	TGTGCCAGTAGTATGGGCGGAGGGGCTGGGGAGCTGTTTTTT	CASSMGGGAGELFF
TRBV6-1	-	TRBD2	TRBJ2-3	TGTGCCAGCAGTGAACTACTAGCGGGACAAAACACAGATACGCAGTATTTT	CASSELLAGQNTDTQYF
TRBV27	-	-	TRBJ1-1	TGTGCCAGCAGTTTATCATGGGGCACTGAAGCTTTCTTT	CASSLSWGTEAFF
TRBV6-5	few	TRBD2	TRBJ2-7	TGTGCCAGCAGCGCCGCAGCGGGAGGTCGAAACGAGCAGTACTTC	CASSAAAGGRNEQYF
TRBV6-5	few	TRBD2	TRBJ2-7	TGTGCCAGCAGTAGGGGGACTAGCGGGACCCCCTACGAGCAGTACTTC	CASSRGTSGTPYEQYF
TRBV5-4	few	-	TRBJ1-1	TGTGCCAGCAGCTTTGGGGAGGGGGGCACTGAAGCTTTCTTT	CASSFGEGGTEAFF
TRBV6-6	-	TRBD1	TRBJ2-7	TGTGCCACCGACACCGGGACAGGGGGCGAGCAGTACTTC	CATDTGTGGEQYF
TRBV5-6	-	-	TRBJ1-3	TGTGCCAGCAGCTTGTATGGGGGCAGGTCTGGAAACACCATATATTTT	CASSLYGGRSGNTIYF
TRBV20-1	-	-	TRBJ1-2	TGCAGTGCTAGAGATTCGGGACGGCTTAACTATGGCTACACCTTC	CSARDSGRLNYGYTF
TRBV7-6	-	TRBD2	TRBJ2-2	TGTGCCAGCAGCACCCCGACTAGCGGGAGGGCCGGGGAGCTGTTTTTT	CASSTPTSGRAGELFF
TRBV6-5	-	TRBD2	TRBJ2-1	TGTGCCAGCAGTGAAGGGCTAGCGGGACACGATGAGCAGTTCTTC	CASSEGLAGHDEQFF